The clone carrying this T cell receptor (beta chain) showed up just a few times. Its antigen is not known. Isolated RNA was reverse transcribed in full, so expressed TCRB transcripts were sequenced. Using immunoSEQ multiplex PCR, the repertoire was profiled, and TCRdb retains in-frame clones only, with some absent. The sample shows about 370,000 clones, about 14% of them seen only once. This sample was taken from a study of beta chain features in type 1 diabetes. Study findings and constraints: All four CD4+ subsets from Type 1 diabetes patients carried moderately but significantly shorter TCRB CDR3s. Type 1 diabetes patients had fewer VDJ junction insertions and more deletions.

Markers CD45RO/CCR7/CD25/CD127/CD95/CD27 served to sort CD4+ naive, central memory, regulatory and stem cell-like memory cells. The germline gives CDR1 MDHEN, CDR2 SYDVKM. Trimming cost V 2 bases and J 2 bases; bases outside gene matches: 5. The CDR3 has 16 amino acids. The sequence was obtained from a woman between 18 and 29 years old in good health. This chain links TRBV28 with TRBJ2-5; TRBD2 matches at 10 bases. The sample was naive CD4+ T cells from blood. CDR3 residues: CASSLGRAGGQETQYF. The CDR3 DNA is TGTGCCAGCAGTTTAGGGCGAGCGGGAGGGCAAGAGACCCAGTACTTC.